The clone carrying this T cell receptor beta chain was seen only a few times. Germline trimming cut 6 bases from V and 3 bases from J; bases unmatched to any gene: 5. The V gene's germline CDR1 is LNHDA and CDR2 SQIVND (reference sequence). There are 14 residues in the CDR3. The source of the sample is a study of cytomegalovirus exposure and HLA in healthy donors. This PCR relied on a set of 60 Vbeta primers and 13 Jbeta primers. Produced via immunoSEQ multiplex PCR; TCRdb's table is partial and in-frame only. In the table there are 90,000 to 150,000 clones, around three quarters of which are singletons.

V gene TRBV19 combines with J gene TRBJ2-7; 10 bases match TRBD1. The material sequenced was PBMCs. This receptor was taken from a man aged 18 to 30 in good health and CMV-seropositive. In nucleotides, the CDR3 is TGTGCCAGTAGGCGGGACAGGGGACGCTACGAGCAGTACTTC. Encoded protein: CASRRDRGRYEQYF.